This record covers a single TCR beta chain. The target antigen is unknown. The CDR3 is 15 amino acids. V lost 4 bases and J lost 3; bases outside the gene matches: 8. Per the germline V gene, CDR1 is SGDLS and CDR2 is YYNGEE. The data stem from a study of cytomegalovirus exposure and HLA in healthy donors. Across the study: Earlier, fewer than 130 million unique TCR beta sequences were recovered from about 200 million T cells by an analysis.

PCR was performed using 60 Vbeta and 13 Jbeta primers. The protocol was immunoSEQ multiplex PCR, while the TCRdb copy is restricted to in-frame clones and leaves out a portion. The sample has approximately 200,000 clones; approximately 79% are singletons. Whole-study findings and limits: In a later analysis, a genetic analysis reported fewer productive-TCR N-insertions in an Asian-associated ancestry cluster than the cohort average. TRBV6-2, TRBV6-3 and some other V segments were excluded as indistinguishable.

The source of this sequence is a girl aged 2 to 10 in good health and CMV-seronegative. The J gene is TRBJ2-3, the V gene TRBV9; 7 positions match TRBD1. The sample consisted of PBMCs. The CDR3: CASSQDRTRTDTQYF. The CDR3 bases are TGTGCCAGCAGCCAGGACAGGACCAGGACAGATACGCAGTATTTT.